This T cell receptor (beta chain) was sequenced in a study of naive and memory T cell subsets. Both TRBC1 and TRBC2 were covered by a beta constant-region primer of two equimolar oligonucleotides. TCRdb re-called the UMI-ligation and nested PCR reads through MiXCR, storing one row per CDR3 protein. There are tens of thousands of distinct CDR3 sequences in the sample; about 12% occur only once, and 0.75% to 1% lies in the top ten. There are many counts of this clonotype. Sequencing was done on a sample of central memory CD4+ T cells from blood. The clonotype comes from a human donor in good health.

The CDR3 DNA reads as TGCAGTGCTAATAGGGGTCTCTCCTACGAGCAGTACTTC. Amino acids: CSANRGLSYEQYF. The chain employs TRBV20-1 and TRBJ2-7; D might be TRBD1 (5 bases). Trimming removed 4 bases from V and 0 bases from J, with 10 bases in between. Germline V gene lookup returns CDR1 DFQATT and CDR2 SNEGSKA (reference sequence). The length of the CDR3 is 13 residues.